This T cell receptor (beta chain) was profiled in a study of T-cell reconstitution after alpha-beta-depleted transplantation in children. This clonotype was observed many times. During its preparation, the TCRbeta library received unique molecular identifiers. TCRdb passed the PCR reads through MiXCR, listing each CDR3 protein once. Of roughly 590,000 distinct CDR3 sequences in the sample, approximately 16% are singletons; the top ten hold about 1.1%. This receptor was obtained from a human donor who donated a stem cell graft to a child with acute myeloid leukemia. The material was PBMCs from the stem cell graft donor, obtained from the stem cell graft.

For the CDR3, the DNA is TGCAGCATACTACCACAGGGTGCCCCGTCCTACGAGCAGTACTTC. Protein sequence: CSILPQGAPSYEQYF. The chain recombines TRBV29-1 with TRBJ2-7; possibly TRBD1 for D (6 bases). The CDR3 totals 15 residues. V was trimmed by 8 bases and J by 1 base, leaving 21 bases between them. CDR1 and CDR2 (germline): SQVTM, ANQGSEA.